The 14 T cell receptor beta chains reported below all come from one sample, sequenced in a study of cytotoxic CD8 clonotypes in ibrutinib-treated CLL. Clones were read by immunoSEQ multiplex PCR, and TCRdb kept only the in-frame ones, dropping some. The data show 250,000 to 350,000 clones, less than 85% seen once. The sample was PBMCs, taken at disease progression, from a patient treated with ibrutinib. Receptors originate from a human donor with chronic lymphocytic leukemia.

The chain carries TRBV7-8 and TRBJ2-1, with D maybe TRBD2 (5 bases). Trimming shortened V by 5 bases and J by 0 bases, and 17 bases separated the two germline ends. The CDR3 sequence is 17 residues long. Germline V gives CDR1 SGHVS, CDR2 FQNEAQ. CDR3 DNA sequence: TGTGCCAGCAGCCCCCGGGGTCGGTCGAGCTCCTACAATGAGCAGTTCTTC. Protein product: CASSPRGRSSSYNEQFF. The full variable domain, in which reference TRBV7-8 and TRBJ2-1 provide the parts outside the CDR3, is GAGVSQSPRYKVAKRGQDVALRCDPISGHVSLFWYQQALGQGPEFLTYFQNEAQLDKSGLPSDRFFAERPEGSVSTLKIQRTQQEDSAVYLCASSPRGRSSSYNEQFFGPGTRLTVL.

This sequence joins TRBV9 and TRBJ1-1; D is perhaps TRBD1 (5 bases). This CDR3 has 16 amino acids. CDR1 is SGDLS, CDR2 YYNGEE, per germline. V lost 4 bases and J 8 bases, leaving 24 bases between the germline ends. The CDR3 reads CASSPRHSGLDGEAFF. DNA for the CDR3: TGTGCCAGCAGCCCGAGACACTCGGGGCTTGACGGCGAAGCTTTCTTT.

The gene calls are TRBV9 and TRBJ1-1; tentatively, D is TRBD1 (5 bases). This CDR3 comprises 16 residues. Trimming removed 0 bases at V and 5 bases at J, with 17 bases between. CDR1 SGDLS and CDR2 YYNGEE come from the germline V gene. The CDR3 loop is CASSVGSGTLGTEAFF. CDR3 bases: TGTGCCAGCAGCGTAGGAAGTGGGACGTTAGGAACTGAAGCTTTCTTT.

The chain is built from TRBV7-2 and TRBJ2-1, with no clear D. V was trimmed by 1 base and J by 5 bases, leaving 12 bases between them. This CDR3 has 15 residues. Germline CDR1 SGHTA, CDR2 FQGNSA. The CDR3 DNA follows: TGTGCCAGCAGCTTAGTCGGTCTGGCTCACAATGAGCAGTTCTTC. This translates into CASSLVGLAHNEQFF.

The chain uses TRBV25-1 and TRBJ2-5; D is unclear. From germline, CDR1 is MGHDK and CDR2 SYGVNS. Trimming cost V 6 bases and J 4 bases, with 18 bases left between them. This CDR3 region has 15 residues. The CDR3 sequence: CASSHPTLTAETQYF. CDR3 DNA sequence: TGTGCCAGCAGCCACCCGACACTCACGGCAGAGACCCAGTACTTC.

This clone was observed a few times. This chain links TRBV5-1 with TRBJ2-7; D remains unclear. Germline V lookup: CDR1 SGHRS, CDR2 YFSETQ. Trimming shortened V by 1 base and J by 6 bases, and 11 bases separated the two germline ends. The CDR3 has 13 residues. The CDR3 DNA sequence: TGCGCCAGCAGCTTGTATCCTGCGCTCGAGCAGTACTTC. Encoded protein: CASSLYPALEQYF.

The chain employs TRBV14 and TRBJ2-2; D tentatively fits TRBD1 or TRBD2 (5 bases each). The length of the CDR3 is 17 residues. Germline values: CDR1 SGHDN, CDR2 FVKESK. With 2 bases removed from V and 6 bases from J, the gap between germline ends came to 19 bases. The CDR3 region has the DNA TGTGCCAGCAGCCAATTGGGCGGGCCTCTACAGGCCGGGGAGCTGTTTTTT. Protein sequence: CASSQLGGPLQAGELFF.

This clone has only one observation. This rearrangement joins TRBV5-1 to TRBJ1-2; TRBD1 matches at 7 bases. Germline-derived CDR1 and CDR2 are SGHRS and YFSETQ. V lost 3 bases, J lost 2 bases, and 7 bases stayed unmatched. This CDR3 is 15 amino acids long. The CDR3 DNA sequence: TGCGCCAGCAGCTGGGGACAGAATGCCAACTATGGCTACACCTTC. It translates to CASSWGQNANYGYTF.

The rearrangement uses TRBV11-2 and TRBJ1-4, with D possibly being TRBD1 (6 bases). CDR1 is SGHAT, CDR2 FQNNGV, per germline. The CDR3 totals 14 residues. V lost 3 bases and J lost 6, with 11 bases in between. This CDR3 is CASSLNSGDEKLFF. The CDR3 nucleotides are TGTGCCAGCAGCTTGAACTCAGGGGATGAAAAACTGTTTTTT.

The chain couples TRBV5-1 to TRBJ2-5, with TRBD1 as a possible D gene (6 bases). CDR1 and CDR2 (germline): SGHRS, YFSETQ. The V end lost 5 bases, the J end lost 5 bases, and 16 bases lay between the germline ends. The CDR3 loop spans 14 amino acids. The CDR3: CASRLTGPTETQYF. CDR3 DNA: TGCGCCAGCAGACTGACAGGCCCTACCGAGACCCAGTACTTC.

The V and J genes are TRBV5-4 and TRBJ1-2; unclear D gene. The CDR3 has 14 residues. Germline CDR1 and CDR2: SGHNT and YYREEE (reference sequence). V gave up 0 bases and J gave up 1 base, with 7 bases separating them. This CDR3 reads CASSLVSRNYGYTF. CDR3 sequence (DNA): TGTGCCAGCAGCTTGGTCAGTCGTAACTATGGCTACACCTTC.

V gene TRBV29-1 combines with J gene TRBJ2-2; no firm D call. The CDR3 extends over 13 amino acids. V was cut by 3 bases and J by 1 base, with 6 bases left in between. CDR1 and CDR2 (germline): SQVTM, ANQGSEA. CDR3 residues: CSVDTRNTGELFF. The CDR3 coding sequence is TGCAGCGTTGATACGAGGAACACCGGGGAGCTGTTTTTT.

This clone was observed a single time. The chain carries TRBV6-5 and TRBJ2-7, with D perhaps matching TRBD2 (5 bases). The CDR3 extends over 13 amino acids. Germline V lookup: CDR1 MNHEY, CDR2 SVGAGI. V was pared by 10 bases and J by 1 base, with 14 bases between. CDR3 sequence (DNA): TGTGCCACTTCCGGGGAACTATCCTACGAGCAGTACTTC. Its protein is CATSGELSYEQYF.

The V call is TRBV4-3, the J call TRBJ2-3, with no clear D. CDR1 LGHNA and CDR2 YSLEER come from the germline V gene. The CDR3 totals 13 residues. Between the trimmed V and J ends, which lost 5 bases and 4 bases, there was a span of 10 bases. In DNA, the CDR3 is TGCGCCAGCAGCACTGGACGAGCAGATACGCAGTATTTT. Amino acid sequence: CASSTGRADTQYF.